This T cell receptor beta chain was sequenced during a study of response to subunit inactivated influenza vaccine. General study points: Authors suggested each seasonal flu vaccination may recruit only limited numbers of new T cells.

Comment on this clonotype: Its antigen is currently unknown.

The germline V and J ends were trimmed by 1 base and 3 bases, with 10 bases remaining between them. Germline V gene sequence: CDR1 SGHAT, CDR2 FQNNGV. This CDR3 comprises 14 residues. TCRdb reprocessed the RT-PCR reads via MiXCR and lists one record per CDR3 protein. The repertoire holds around 580,000 distinct CDR3 sequences, with 11% to 15% as singletons. The input for sequencing was PBMCs from blood, taken 11 to 12 days after vaccination. This chain links TRBV11-2 with TRBJ2-7; the D is unclear. The source is a man aged 45 to 65 who received an inactivated influenza vaccine. The CDR3 sequence: CASSLGANHYEQYF. As DNA, the CDR3 is TGTGCCAGCAGCTTAGGGGCTAACCACTACGAGCAGTACTTC.